A single sample gave rise to the 28 T cell receptor beta chains below, sequenced in a study of cytomegalovirus exposure and HLA in healthy donors. Primers for the PCR totalled 60 Vbeta and 13 Jbeta. TCRdb's table, derived via immunoSEQ multiplex PCR, lists solely in-frame clones and lacks some. In the table there are 120,000 or so clones, roughly 80% of which are singletons. Sequencing was carried out using PBMCs. The origin of the receptors is a man aged 45-60 years in good health and CMV-seropositive.

The V and J genes are TRBV6-1 and TRBJ2-7, with 8 nucleotides matching TRBD2. The CDR3 totals 14 residues. Looked up from germline, CDR1 is MNHNS and CDR2 is SASEGT. The junction had 5 bases not matched to a gene; V was cut back by 6 bases and J by 1 base. CDR3 protein: CASSWTSSSYEQYF. Here the CDR3 DNA reads TGTGCCAGCAGCTGGACTAGCTCTTCCTACGAGCAGTACTTC.

This chain joins TRBV29-1 and TRBJ2-5, with TRBD1 matching over 11 bases. Per germline, CDR1 SQVTM and CDR2 ANQGSEA. The CDR3 is 13 amino acids. V lost 4 bases and J lost 4; bases outside the gene matches: 2. The CDR3 is CSVGGTGGETQYF. The CDR3 DNA follows: TGCAGCGTTGGAGGGACAGGGGGAGAGACCCAGTACTTC. Filled out from reference TRBV29-1 and TRBJ2-5, the complete variable domain reads SAVISQKPSRDICQRGTSLTIQCQVDSQVTMMFWYRQQPGQSLTLIATANQGSEATYESGFVIDKFPISRPNLTFSTLTVSNMSPEDSSIYLCSVGGTGGETQYFGPGTRLLVL.

The chain uses TRBV5-6 and TRBJ1-2; TRBD1 matches 8 bases. Germline CDR1 SGHDT, CDR2 YYEEEE. The junction had 5 bases not matched to a gene; V was cut back by 0 bases and J by 7 bases. This CDR3 is 14 amino acids long. The CDR3 loop is CASSLGQGAGGYTF. In nucleotides, the CDR3 is TGTGCCAGCAGCTTGGGGCAGGGGGCCGGTGGCTACACCTTC.

This clone was counted a single time. This chain uses TRBV4-2 with TRBJ1-5; 7 bases are shared with TRBD1. Germline loops: CDR1 LGHNA, CDR2 YNFKEQ. This CDR3 region has 15 residues. Trimming removed 1 base from V and 4 bases from J; junction bases left unmatched: 4. The CDR3 DNA sequence: TGTGCCAGCAGCCAAGCCGGACAGGTGAATCAGCCCCAGCATTTT. This encodes CASSQAGQVNQPQHF.

This sequence joins TRBV9 and TRBJ1-2; possibly TRBD1 for D (5 bases). The V gene lost 2 bases and the J gene lost 4 bases, with 18 bases spanning the gap. Germline CDR1 is SGDLS and CDR2 is YYNGEE. CDR3 length equals 16 residues. Here the CDR3 reads CASSVHRDPEGYGYTF. The CDR3 region has the DNA TGTGCCAGCAGCGTGCACCGGGACCCGGAGGGCTATGGCTACACCTTC. The full variable domain, rest sourced from reference TRBV9 and TRBJ1-2, is DSGVTQTPKHLITATGQRVTLRCSPRSGDLSVYWYQQSLDQGLQFLIQYYNGEERAKGNILERFSAQQFPDLHSELNLSSLELGDSALYFCASSVHRDPEGYGYTFGSGTRLTVV.

The chain is built from TRBV6-1 and TRBJ1-3; D is ambiguous. Trimming removed 2 bases at V and 4 bases at J, with 9 bases between. CDR3 size: 14 residues. Germline V gives CDR1 MNHNS, CDR2 SASEGT. CDR3 DNA sequence: TGTGCCAGCAGTGAATGGCGGTCAGGAAACACCATATATTTT. Its translation: CASSEWRSGNTIYF.

CDR3 in amino acids: CASSLSGEDGGYTF. For the CDR3, the DNA is TGTGCCAGCAGCTTATCCGGGGAAGACGGTGGCTACACCTTC. The chain carries TRBV13 and TRBJ1-2; D gene unclear. The V gene's germline CDR1 is PRHDT and CDR2 FYEKMQ (reference sequence). This CDR3 has 14 amino acids. Trimming shortened V by 2 bases and J by 7 bases, and 14 bases separated the two germline ends.

V gene TRBV30 combines with J gene TRBJ2-1, with a possible D match to TRBD1 (5 bases). In germline, CDR1 is GTSNPN, CDR2 SVGIG (reference sequence). This CDR3 has 12 amino acids. Deletions cut 2 bases from V and 8 bases from J, with 10 bases between. DNA of the CDR3: TGTGCCTGGAGTTGGGGCCGGGATGAGCAGTTCTTC. Amino acids: CAWSWGRDEQFF.

Remarks on this clone: The sample contains more than one DNA sequence encoding this CDR3. This sequence joins TRBV7-8 and TRBJ1-6; 8 positions agree with TRBD1. Germline CDR1 reads SGHVS; CDR2 reads FQNEAQ. V was clipped by 4 bases and J by 7 bases; unmatched bases: 12. The CDR3 contains 17 residues. The CDR3, as DNA: TGTGCCAGCAGCTCACTCCAGGGGGCCGTGACCAATTCACCCCTCCACTTT. It specifies CASSSLQGAVTNSPLHF.

This clone has just one count. This chain connects TRBV18 to TRBJ2-5; tentative D call: TRBD2 (6 bases). The germline V gene has CDR1 KGHSH and CDR2 LQKENI. This CDR3 region has 13 residues. Trimming cost V 4 bases and J 11 bases, with 17 bases left between them. CDR3 in amino acids: CASSRGTEEEQYF. The CDR3 coding sequence is TGTGCCAGCTCACGAGGGACTGAGGAAGAGCAGTACTTC.

This chain links TRBV18 with TRBJ2-2; D unresolved. The ends were cut back, 6 bases at V and 6 bases at J, with 8 bases in the middle. The CDR3 extends over 12 amino acids. Germline lookup yields CDR1 KGHSH and CDR2 LQKENI. CDR3: CASSTYAGELFF. DNA of the CDR3: TGTGCCAGCTCCACATATGCCGGGGAGCTGTTTTTT.

Written as DNA, the CDR3 is TGTGCCAGCAGCGTAGATCTAAACGGGGAGCTGTTTTTT. Protein product: CASSVDLNGELFF. The gene calls are TRBV9 and TRBJ2-2; D is unresolved. Germline lookup yields CDR1 SGDLS and CDR2 YYNGEE. This CDR3 region has 13 residues. Trimming took off 0 bases at V and 7 bases at J, with 7 bases between the two ends.

This rearrangement joins TRBV18 to TRBJ2-3, with 11 bases aligning to TRBD2. The junction had 4 bases not matched to a gene; V was cut back by 3 bases and J by 2 bases. Germline-derived CDR1 and CDR2 are KGHSH and LQKENI. This CDR3 is 16 amino acids long. CDR3 bases: TGTGCCAGCTCACCCGGGACTAGCGGAACCACAGATACGCAGTATTTT. Translating gives CASSPGTSGTTDTQYF.

The chain joins TRBV9 to TRBJ2-1, with a tentative D call TRBD2 (5 bases). The CDR3 spans 16 residues. Trimming cost V 0 bases and J 0 bases, with 10 bases left between them. CDR1 and CDR2 from the germline V gene are SGDLS and YYNGEE. The CDR3 spells CASSVDGGSSYNEQFF. The CDR3 region has the DNA TGTGCCAGCAGCGTAGACGGTGGGAGCTCCTACAATGAGCAGTTCTTC. Full variable domain (remainder filled in from reference TRBV9 and TRBJ2-1): DSGVTQTPKHLITATGQRVTLRCSPRSGDLSVYWYQQSLDQGLQFLIQYYNGEERAKGNILERFSAQQFPDLHSELNLSSLELGDSALYFCASSVDGGSSYNEQFFGPGTRLTVL.

V gene TRBV5-1 combines with J gene TRBJ1-5; 8 nucleotides match TRBD1. CDR1 is SGHRS, CDR2 YFSETQ, per germline. The CDR3 extends over 15 amino acids. V dropped 3 bases and J dropped 0; count of bases not matched to a gene: 2. This CDR3 reads CASSWTGNSNQPQHF. The CDR3 region has the DNA TGCGCCAGCAGCTGGACAGGGAATAGCAATCAGCCCCAGCATTTT.

The CDR3: CASSPPTGGYGYTF. The CDR3 bases are TGTGCCAGCAGTCCTCCGACAGGGGGCTATGGCTACACCTTC. The chain couples TRBV28 to TRBJ1-2; 9 bases agree with TRBD1. CDR1 is MDHEN, CDR2 SYDVKM, per germline. V gave up 5 bases and J gave up 4 bases; unmatched junction bases: 5. This CDR3 has 14 amino acids.

The chain links TRBV6-5 to TRBJ2-7, with TRBD1 as a possible D gene (5 bases). V was cut by 0 bases and J by 3 bases, with 9 bases left in between. Germline CDR1 and CDR2: MNHEY and SVGAGI. The CDR3 sequence is 14 residues long. In nucleotides, the CDR3 is TGTGCCAGCAGTTACTCTCTGCAGGGCTACGAGCAGTACTTC. Its protein is CASSYSLQGYEQYF.

This clone was counted a few times. This chain links TRBV28 with TRBJ1-5; D possibly corresponds to TRBD1 (6 bases). This CDR3 is built from 14 residues. Trimming cost V 7 bases and J 0 bases, with 10 bases left between them. Germline V gene data show CDR1 as MDHEN and CDR2 as SYDVKM. The CDR3 DNA is TGTGCCAGCATCAGGGGATATAGCAATCAGCCCCAGCATTTT. Encoded protein: CASIRGYSNQPQHF.

The chain employs TRBV7-6 and TRBJ2-1, with 13 bases lining up with TRBD2. The CDR3 consists of 18 residues. V shed 0 bases, J shed 1 base, and the junction held 3 bases outside the gene matches. Germline-derived CDR1 and CDR2 are SGHVS and FNYEAQ. CDR3 region: CASSLAGTSGVSYNEQFF. The CDR3 DNA is TGTGCCAGCAGCTTAGCCGGGACTAGCGGGGTTTCCTACAATGAGCAGTTCTTC. Full variable domain (remainder filled in from reference TRBV7-6 and TRBJ2-1): GAGVSQSPRYKVTKRGQDVALRCDPISGHVSLYWYRQALGQGPEFLTYFNYEAQQDKSGLPNDRFSAERPEGSISTLTIQRTEQRDSAMYRCASSLAGTSGVSYNEQFFGPGTRLTVL.

The chain uses TRBV5-1 and TRBJ2-3; 8 nucleotides agree with TRBD2. V trimming: 2 bases; J trimming: 3 bases; junction bases outside the gene matches: 8. The CDR3 is 16 residues long. Germline-derived CDR1 and CDR2 are SGHRS and YFSETQ. The CDR3 spells CASSFRFERETDTQYF. The CDR3 nucleotides read TGCGCCAGCAGCTTCAGGTTCGAGCGGGAGACAGATACGCAGTATTTT. The full variable domain, with the rest looked up from reference TRBV5-1 and TRBJ2-3, is KAGVTQTPRYLIKTRGQQVTLSCSPISGHRSVSWYQQTPGQGLQFLFEYFSETQRNKGNFPGRFSGRQFSNSRSEMNVSTLELGDSALYLCASSFRFERETDTQYFGPGTRLTVL.

This sequence joins TRBV5-1 and TRBJ2-1; weak D call: TRBD2 (5 bases). There are 17 residues in the CDR3. CDR1 and CDR2 (germline): SGHRS, YFSETQ. V gave up 4 bases and J gave up 0 bases, with 17 bases separating them. The CDR3 protein is CASSPPLALSSYNEQFF. CDR3 DNA sequence: TGCGCCAGCAGCCCCCCTCTAGCTCTGAGCTCCTACAATGAGCAGTTCTTC.

The chain couples TRBV2 to TRBJ2-3; 9 nucleotides agree with TRBD1. The CDR3 is 15 amino acids. Germline trimming cut 6 bases from V and 7 bases from J; bases unmatched to any gene: 11. Looked up from germline, CDR1 is SNHLY and CDR2 is FYNNEI. The CDR3 sequence: CASSPGTGSSHTQYF. The DNA for the CDR3 is TGTGCCAGCAGCCCCGGGACAGGGTCCTCGCATACGCAGTATTTT.

The chain carries TRBV27 and TRBJ2-6, with D possibly TRBD1 on 6 matching bases. This CDR3 has 15 amino acids. The V end lost 5 bases, the J end lost 1 base, and 9 bases lay between the germline ends. The germline gives CDR1 MNHEY, CDR2 SMNVEV (reference sequence). The DNA of the CDR3 is TGTGCCAGCAGTATCGACAGGTCTGGGGCCAACGTCCTGACTTTC. Protein product: CASSIDRSGANVLTF. Complete variable domain (other parts from reference TRBV27 and TRBJ2-6): EAQVTQNPRYLITVTGKKLTVTCSQNMNHEYMSWYRQDPGLGLRQIYYSMNVEVTDKGDVPEGYKVSRKEKRNFPLILESPSPNQTSLYFCASSIDRSGANVLTFGAGSRLTVL.

The chain carries TRBV6-5 and TRBJ1-3, with D uncertain. The V gene's germline CDR1 is MNHEY and CDR2 SVGAGI. V lost 0 bases, J lost 2 bases, and 8 bases lay in between. The CDR3 totals 15 residues. CDR3 sequence: CASSYSSTPGNTIYF. CDR3 bases: TGTGCCAGCAGTTACTCAAGCACCCCTGGAAACACCATATATTTT.

The chain joins TRBV5-1 to TRBJ2-5, with 8 bases that match TRBD2. The germline V gene has CDR1 SGHRS and CDR2 YFSETQ. V was clipped by 4 bases and J by 1 base; unmatched bases: 3. The CDR3 length is 14 residues. CDR3 in DNA: TGCGCCAGCAGCCCGGGGACTAGCCAAGAGACCCAGTACTTC. This codes for CASSPGTSQETQYF.

The genes are TRBV6-1 and TRBJ1-5; possibly TRBD1 for D (6 bases). The CDR3 is 14 amino acids. V shed 6 bases and J shed 3 bases, with 12 bases lying between them. The V gene's germline CDR1 is MNHNS and CDR2 SASEGT. The CDR3 DNA sequence: TGTGCCAGCAGGGGTCAGGGGATCAATCAGCCCCAGCATTTT. This encodes CASRGQGINQPQHF.

In this sample, this clone turned up a few times. The chain joins TRBV2 to TRBJ1-3; D uncertain. Germline-derived CDR1 and CDR2 are SNHLY and FYNNEI. The CDR3 has 14 amino acids. The V and J ends lost 3 bases and 0 bases respectively, with 6 bases between them. The CDR3, as DNA: TGTGCCAGCAGTGACAGGCCCTCTGGAAACACCATATATTTT. Residues: CASSDRPSGNTIYF.

The sample holds a few counts of this clone. The gene calls are TRBV11-2 and TRBJ2-3; 10 nucleotides agree with TRBD1. CDR3 size: 15 residues. Germline values: CDR1 SGHAT, CDR2 FQNNGV. The V and J ends lost 4 bases and 4 bases, in that order; junction bases with no gene match: 5. CDR3 bases: TGTGCCAGCAGCTCAGACAGGGGGCGCGCAGATACGCAGTATTTT. Its translation is CASSSDRGRADTQYF. Filled out from reference TRBV11-2 and TRBJ2-3, the complete variable domain reads EAGVAQSPRYKIIEKRQSVAFWCNPISGHATLYWYQQILGQGPKLLIQFQNNGVVDDSQLPKDRFSAERLKGVDSTLKIQPAKLEDSAVYLCASSSDRGRADTQYFGPGTRLTVL.